The TCR beta chain under discussion was sequenced for a study of CD8+CD57+ T cells in acquired aplastic anemia. Study-wide background: 3 to 4 ug was the average amount of DNA from sorted CD4+ and CD8+ cells. As sequenced from healthy donors, CD4+ cells averaged roughly 10 million reads. Study-level points and caveats: Common to patients and controls were 25 to 30 CD8+ CDR3 sequences.

Both TCR beta VDJ combination and CDR3 sequence profiling were carried out. Genomic DNA was the template for this profiling. TCRdb re-derived calls from the reads in MiXCR, one entry per CDR3 protein. This sample has 200,000 to 250,000 distinct CDR3 sequences; 30% to 40% occur once, and the top ten carry around 1.1%. The germline CDR1 and CDR2 sequences are SNHLY and FYNNEI. V lost 6 bases and J lost 6; bases outside the gene matches: 5. The CDR3 has 14 residues. This clonotype was seen ten or more times. As yet, its antigen is unknown. Material for sequencing was sorted CD4+, CD8+, or CD8+CD57+ T cells (not recorded which) from PBMCs. The genes are TRBV2 and TRBJ1-6, with 7 bases identical to TRBD1. The receptor was isolated from a human donor in good health, serving as a control. CDR3 nucleotides: TGTGCCAGCAGGGCTGGACAGGCTAATTCACCCCTCCACTTT. The encoded protein is CASRAGQANSPLHF.